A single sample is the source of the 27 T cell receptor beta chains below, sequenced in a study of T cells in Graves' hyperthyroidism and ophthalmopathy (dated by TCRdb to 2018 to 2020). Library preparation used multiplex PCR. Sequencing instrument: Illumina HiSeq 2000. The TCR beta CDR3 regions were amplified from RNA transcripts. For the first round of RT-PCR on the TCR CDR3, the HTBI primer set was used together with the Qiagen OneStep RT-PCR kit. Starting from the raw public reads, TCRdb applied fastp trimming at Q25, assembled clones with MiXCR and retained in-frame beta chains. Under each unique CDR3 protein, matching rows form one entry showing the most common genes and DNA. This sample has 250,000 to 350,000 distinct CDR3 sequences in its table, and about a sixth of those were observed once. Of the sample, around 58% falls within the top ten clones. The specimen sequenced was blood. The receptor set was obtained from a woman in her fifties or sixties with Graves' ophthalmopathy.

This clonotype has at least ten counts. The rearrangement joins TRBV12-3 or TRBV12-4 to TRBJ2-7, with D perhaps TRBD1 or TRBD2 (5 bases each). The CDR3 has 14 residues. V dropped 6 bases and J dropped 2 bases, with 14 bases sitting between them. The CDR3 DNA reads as TGTGCCAGCAGCCAATCCGGGACCACCTACGAGCAGTACTTC. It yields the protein CASSQSGTTYEQYF.

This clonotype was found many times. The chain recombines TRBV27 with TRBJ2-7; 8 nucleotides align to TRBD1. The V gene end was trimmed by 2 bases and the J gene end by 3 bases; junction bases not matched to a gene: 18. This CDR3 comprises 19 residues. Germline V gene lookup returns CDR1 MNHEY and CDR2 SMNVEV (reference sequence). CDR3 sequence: CASSLLRGKGDRNIYEQYF. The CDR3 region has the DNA TGTGCCAGCAGTTTACTCCGCGGTAAGGGGGACAGGAATATCTACGAGCAGTACTTC.

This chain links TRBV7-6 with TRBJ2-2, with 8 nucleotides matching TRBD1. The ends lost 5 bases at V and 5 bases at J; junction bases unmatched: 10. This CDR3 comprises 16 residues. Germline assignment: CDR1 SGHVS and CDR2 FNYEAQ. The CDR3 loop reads CASSPQGQGETGELFF. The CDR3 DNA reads TGTGCCAGCAGCCCCCAAGGACAGGGTGAGACCGGGGAGCTGTTTTTT.

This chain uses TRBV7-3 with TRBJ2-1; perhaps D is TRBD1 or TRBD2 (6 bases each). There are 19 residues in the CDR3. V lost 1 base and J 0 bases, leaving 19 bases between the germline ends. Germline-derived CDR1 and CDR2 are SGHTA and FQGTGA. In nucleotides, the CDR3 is TGTGCCAGCAGCTTAAGGAGCTCGCCGGGGGCGAGCTCCTACAATGAGCAGTTCTTC. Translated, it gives CASSLRSSPGASSYNEQFF.

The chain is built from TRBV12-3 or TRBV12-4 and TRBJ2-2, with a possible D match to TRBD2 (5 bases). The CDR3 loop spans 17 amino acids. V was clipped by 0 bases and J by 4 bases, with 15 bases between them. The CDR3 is CASSLAPSGGGTGELFF. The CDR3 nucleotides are TGTGCCAGCAGTTTAGCGCCCAGCGGAGGTGGCACCGGGGAGCTGTTTTTT.

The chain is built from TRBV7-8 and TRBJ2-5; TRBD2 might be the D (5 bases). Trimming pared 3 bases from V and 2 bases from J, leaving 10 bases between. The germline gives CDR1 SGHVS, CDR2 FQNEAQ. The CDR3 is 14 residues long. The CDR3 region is CASSFTREQETQYF. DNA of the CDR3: TGTGCCAGCAGCTTTACTAGGGAGCAAGAGACCCAGTACTTC.

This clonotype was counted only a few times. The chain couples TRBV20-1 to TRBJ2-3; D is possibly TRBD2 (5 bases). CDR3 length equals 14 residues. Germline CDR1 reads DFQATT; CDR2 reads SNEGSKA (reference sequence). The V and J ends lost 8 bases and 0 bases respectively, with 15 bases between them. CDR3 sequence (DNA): TGCAGTACCATAGGAGCGGAAAGCACAGATACGCAGTATTTT. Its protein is CSTIGAESTDTQYF.

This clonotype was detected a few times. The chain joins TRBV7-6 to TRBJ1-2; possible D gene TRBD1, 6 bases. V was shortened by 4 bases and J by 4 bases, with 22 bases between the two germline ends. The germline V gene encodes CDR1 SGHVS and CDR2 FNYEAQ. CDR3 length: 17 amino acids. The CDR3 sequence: CASSSQFRGSSGYGYTF. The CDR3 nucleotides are TGTGCCAGCAGCTCCCAATTCAGGGGATCTTCGGGCTATGGCTACACCTTC.

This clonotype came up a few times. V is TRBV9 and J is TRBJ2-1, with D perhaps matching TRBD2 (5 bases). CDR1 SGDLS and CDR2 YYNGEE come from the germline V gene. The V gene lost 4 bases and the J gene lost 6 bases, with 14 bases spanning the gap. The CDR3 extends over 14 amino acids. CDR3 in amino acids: CASSPQLATNEQFF. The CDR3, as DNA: TGTGCCAGCAGCCCCCAGTTAGCGACCAATGAGCAGTTCTTC.

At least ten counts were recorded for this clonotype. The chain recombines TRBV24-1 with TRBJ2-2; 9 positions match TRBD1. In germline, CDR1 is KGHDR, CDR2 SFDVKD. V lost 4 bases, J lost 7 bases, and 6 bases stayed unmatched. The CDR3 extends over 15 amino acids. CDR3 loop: CATSDPGQGSGELFF. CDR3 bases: TGTGCCACCAGTGACCCGGGACAGGGAAGCGGGGAGCTGTTTTTT.

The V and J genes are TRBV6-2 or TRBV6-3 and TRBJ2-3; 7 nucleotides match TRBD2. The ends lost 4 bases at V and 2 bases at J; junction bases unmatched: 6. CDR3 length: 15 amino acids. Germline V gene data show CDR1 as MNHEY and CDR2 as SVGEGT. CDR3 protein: CASSSRLANTDTQYF. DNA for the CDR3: TGTGCCAGCAGTTCCCGACTAGCCAACACAGATACGCAGTATTTT.

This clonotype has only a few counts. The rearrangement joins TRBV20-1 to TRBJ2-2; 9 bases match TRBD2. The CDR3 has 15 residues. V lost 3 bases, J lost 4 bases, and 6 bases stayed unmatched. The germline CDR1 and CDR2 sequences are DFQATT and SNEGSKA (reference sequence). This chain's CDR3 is CSASGSGGFTGELFF. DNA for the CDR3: TGCAGTGCTAGTGGGAGCGGGGGGTTCACCGGGGAGCTGTTTTTT.

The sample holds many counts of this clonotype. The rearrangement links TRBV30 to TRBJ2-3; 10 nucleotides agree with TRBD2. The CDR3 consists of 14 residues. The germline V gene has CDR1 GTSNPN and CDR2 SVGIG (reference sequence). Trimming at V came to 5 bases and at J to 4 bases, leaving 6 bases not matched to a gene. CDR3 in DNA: TGTGCCTGGGGCTCCGGGACTAGCGCAGATACGCAGTATTTT. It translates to CAWGSGTSADTQYF. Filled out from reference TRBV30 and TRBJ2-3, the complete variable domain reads SQTIHQWPATLVQPVGSPLSLECTVEGTSNPNLYWYRQAAGRGLQLLFYSVGIGQISSEVPQNLSASRPQDRQFILSSKKLLLSDSGFYLCAWGSGTSADTQYFGPGTRLTVL.

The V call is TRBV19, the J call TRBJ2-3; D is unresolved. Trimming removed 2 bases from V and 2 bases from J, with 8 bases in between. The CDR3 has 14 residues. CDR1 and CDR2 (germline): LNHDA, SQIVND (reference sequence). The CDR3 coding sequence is TGTGCCAGTAGTATAAGGCTTTTCACAGATACGCAGTATTTT. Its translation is CASSIRLFTDTQYF. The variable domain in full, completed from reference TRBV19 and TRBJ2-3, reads DGGITQSPKYLFRKEGQNVTLSCEQNLNHDAMYWYRQDPGQGLRLIYYSQIVNDFQKGDIAEGYSVSREKKESFPLTVTSAQKNPTAFYLCASSIRLFTDTQYFGPGTRLTVL.

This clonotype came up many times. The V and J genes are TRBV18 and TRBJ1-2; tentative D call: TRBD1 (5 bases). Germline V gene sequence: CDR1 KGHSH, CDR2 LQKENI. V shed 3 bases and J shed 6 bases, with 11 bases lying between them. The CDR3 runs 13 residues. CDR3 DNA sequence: TGTGCCAGCTCACCTCGACCCAGGGATGGCTACACCTTC. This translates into CASSPRPRDGYTF. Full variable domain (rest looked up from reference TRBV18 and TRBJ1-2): NAGVMQNPRHLVRRRGQEARLRCSPMKGHSHVYWYRQLPEEGLKFMVYLQKENIIDESGMPKERFSAEFPKEGPSILRIQQVVRGDSAAYFCASSPRPRDGYTFGSGTRLTVV.

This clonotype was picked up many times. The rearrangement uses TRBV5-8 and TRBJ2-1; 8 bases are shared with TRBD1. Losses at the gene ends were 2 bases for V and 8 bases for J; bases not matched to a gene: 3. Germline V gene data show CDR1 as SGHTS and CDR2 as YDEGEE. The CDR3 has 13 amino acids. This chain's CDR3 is CASSFNRGYEQFF. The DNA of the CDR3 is TGTGCCAGCAGCTTCAACAGGGGGTATGAGCAGTTCTTC.

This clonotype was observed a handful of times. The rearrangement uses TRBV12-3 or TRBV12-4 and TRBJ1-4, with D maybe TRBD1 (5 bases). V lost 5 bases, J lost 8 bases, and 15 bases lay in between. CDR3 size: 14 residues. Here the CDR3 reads CASSPGQSLEKLFF. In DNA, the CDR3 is TGTGCCAGCAGTCCTGGACAAAGTTTGGAAAAACTGTTTTTT.

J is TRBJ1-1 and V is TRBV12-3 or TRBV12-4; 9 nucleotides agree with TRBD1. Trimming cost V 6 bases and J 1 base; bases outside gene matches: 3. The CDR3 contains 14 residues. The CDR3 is CASRSGQGNTEAFF. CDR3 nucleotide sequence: TGTGCCAGCAGGTCGGGACAGGGGAACACTGAAGCTTTCTTT.

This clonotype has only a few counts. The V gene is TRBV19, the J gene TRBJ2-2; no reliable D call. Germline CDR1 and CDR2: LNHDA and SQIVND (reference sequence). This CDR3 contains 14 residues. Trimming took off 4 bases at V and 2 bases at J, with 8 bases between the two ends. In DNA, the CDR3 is TGTGCCAGTAGTACCGGAAAAAACACCGGGGAGCTGTTTTTT. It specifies CASSTGKNTGELFF.

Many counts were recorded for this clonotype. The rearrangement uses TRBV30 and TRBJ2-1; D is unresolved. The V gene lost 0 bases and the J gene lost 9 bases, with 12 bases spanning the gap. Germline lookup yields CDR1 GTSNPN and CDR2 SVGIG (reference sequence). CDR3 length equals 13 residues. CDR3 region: CAWSVLLVSEQFF. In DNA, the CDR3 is TGTGCCTGGAGTGTTCTCCTAGTGAGTGAGCAGTTCTTC.

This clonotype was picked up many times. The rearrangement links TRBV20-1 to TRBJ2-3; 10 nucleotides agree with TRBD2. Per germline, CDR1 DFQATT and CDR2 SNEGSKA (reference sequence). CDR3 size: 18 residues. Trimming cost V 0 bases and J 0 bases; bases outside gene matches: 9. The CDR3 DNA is TGCAGTGCTAGAGATGCACGGACTAGCGGAGCTAGCACAGATACGCAGTATTTT. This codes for CSARDARTSGASTDTQYF.

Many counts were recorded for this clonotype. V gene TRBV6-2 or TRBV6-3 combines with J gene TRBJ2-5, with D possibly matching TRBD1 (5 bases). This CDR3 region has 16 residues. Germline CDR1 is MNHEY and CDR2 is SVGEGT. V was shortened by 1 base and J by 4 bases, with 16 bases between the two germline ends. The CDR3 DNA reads TGTGCCAGCAGTTACTTTCCCCAGGCAAGGGGAGAGACCCAGTACTTC. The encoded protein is CASSYFPQARGETQYF.

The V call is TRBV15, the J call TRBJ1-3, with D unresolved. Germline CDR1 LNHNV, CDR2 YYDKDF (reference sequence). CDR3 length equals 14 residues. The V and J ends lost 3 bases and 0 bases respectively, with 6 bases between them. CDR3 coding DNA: TGTGCCACCAGCAGTGGGGACTCTGGAAACACCATATATTTT. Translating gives CATSSGDSGNTIYF. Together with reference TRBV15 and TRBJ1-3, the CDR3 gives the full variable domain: DAMVIQNPRYQVTQFGKPVTLSCSQTLNHNVMYWYQQKSSQAPKLLFHYYDKDFNNEADTPDNFQSRRPNTSFCFLDIRSPGLGDTAMYLCATSSGDSGNTIYFGEGSWLTVV.

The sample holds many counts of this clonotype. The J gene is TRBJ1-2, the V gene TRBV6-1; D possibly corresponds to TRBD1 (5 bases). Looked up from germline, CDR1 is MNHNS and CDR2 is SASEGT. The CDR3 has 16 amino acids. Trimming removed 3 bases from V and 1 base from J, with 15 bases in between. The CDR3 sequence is CASSEFSAGINYGYTF. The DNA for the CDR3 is TGTGCCAGCAGTGAGTTCTCGGCAGGGATTAACTATGGCTACACCTTC.

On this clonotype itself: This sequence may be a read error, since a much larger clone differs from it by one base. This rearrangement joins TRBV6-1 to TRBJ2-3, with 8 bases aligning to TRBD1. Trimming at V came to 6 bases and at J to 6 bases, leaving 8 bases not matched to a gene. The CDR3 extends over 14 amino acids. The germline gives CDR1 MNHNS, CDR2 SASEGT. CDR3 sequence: CASRLTGDPDTQYF. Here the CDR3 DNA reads TGTGCCAGCAGACTGACAGGGGATCCGGATACGCAGTATTTT.

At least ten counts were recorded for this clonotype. For the CDR3, the DNA is TGCGCCAGCAGTGTGGTAGTTTCCTTAAGCTCCTACAATGAGCAGTTCTTC. This translates into CASSVVVSLSSYNEQFF. The V gene is TRBV10-2, the J gene TRBJ2-1; D is ambiguous. Looked up from germline, CDR1 is WSHSY and CDR2 is SAAADI. The CDR3 sequence is 17 residues long. V lost 4 bases, J lost 0 bases, and 16 bases lay in between.

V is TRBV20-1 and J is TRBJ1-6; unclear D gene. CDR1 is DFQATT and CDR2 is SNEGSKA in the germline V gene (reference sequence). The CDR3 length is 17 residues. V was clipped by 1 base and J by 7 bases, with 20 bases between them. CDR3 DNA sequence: TGCAGTGCTAGAGCAGGTAGTACCCACACATCGAATTCACCCCTCCACTTT. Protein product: CSARAGSTHTSNSPLHF.